These 20 T cell receptor beta chains were sequenced from one sample in a study of blood T cell repertoires in COVID-19. Clones were read by immunoSEQ multiplex PCR, and TCRdb kept only the in-frame ones, dropping some. This table has around 100,000 clones, approximately 80% appearing once. The sequenced sample was peripheral blood. The source of these receptors is a woman between 70 and 85 years old with acute or convalescent COVID-19.

This clone is a singleton in its sample. The CDR3 loop reads CASSWTDQETQYF. CDR3 DNA: TGCGCCAGCAGTTGGACAGACCAAGAGACCCAGTACTTC. This rearrangement joins TRBV10-2 to TRBJ2-5, with D possibly matching TRBD1 (6 bases). The CDR3 contains 13 residues. Trimming removed 5 bases at V and 0 bases at J, with 7 bases between. Looked up from germline, CDR1 is WSHSY and CDR2 is SAAADI.

Only a few counts were recorded for this clone. The chain carries TRBV3-1 (or the pseudogene TRBV3-2) and TRBJ1-1; TRBD1 aligns across 10 bases. Trimming took 3 bases from V and 8 from J; bases not matched to a gene: 6. Germline V gives CDR1 LGHDT, CDR2 YNNKEL (reference sequence). This CDR3 is 14 amino acids long. The CDR3 region has the DNA TGTGCCAGCAGCCATACGGACAGGGGGACGGAAGCTTTCTTT. Residues: CASSHTDRGTEAFF.

The V and J genes are TRBV28 and TRBJ2-3, with D possibly being TRBD2 (5 bases). Germline CDR1 MDHEN, CDR2 SYDVKM. The ends were cut back, 5 bases at V and 7 bases at J, with 19 bases in the middle. The CDR3 sequence is 15 residues long. The DNA for the CDR3 is TGTGCCAGCAGTCCATCCAGAGGGCCCACCTATACGCAGTATTTT. Translation gives CASSPSRGPTYTQYF.

This sequence joins TRBV18 and TRBJ2-7, with TRBD1 matching over 7 bases. With 5 bases clipped from V and 0 bases from J, the junction kept 4 bases outside the gene matches. The CDR3 spans 14 residues. The germline V gene has CDR1 KGHSH and CDR2 LQKENI. This chain's CDR3 is CASSARDSSYEQYF. DNA of the CDR3: TGTGCCAGCTCAGCCCGGGACAGCTCCTACGAGCAGTACTTC.

The gene calls are TRBV14 and TRBJ1-1; 11 positions match TRBD1. CDR1 is SGHDN, CDR2 FVKESK, per germline. The CDR3 consists of 15 residues. Trimming removed 5 bases from V and 3 bases from J; junction bases left unmatched: 5. CDR3 loop: CASSRRTGGDTEAFF. The CDR3 DNA follows: TGTGCCAGCAGCAGGAGGACAGGGGGCGACACTGAAGCTTTCTTT.

This clone was seen just once. In nucleotides, the CDR3 is TGTGCCAGTCATCCCTCAGTCCATGAGCAGTTCTTC. It is translated as CASHPSVHEQFF. The chain has TRBV2 and TRBJ2-1; D unresolved. The CDR3 consists of 12 residues. The germline CDR1 and CDR2 sequences are SNHLY and FYNNEI. Trimming shortened V by 9 bases and J by 8 bases, and 14 bases separated the two germline ends.

The chain combines TRBV3-1 (or the pseudogene TRBV3-2) with TRBJ2-3; TRBD2 matches at 10 bases. CDR1 and CDR2 (germline): LGHDT, YNNKEL (reference sequence). The CDR3 sequence is 16 residues long. J was trimmed by 5 bases and V by 0 bases; bases with no gene match: 5. CDR3 DNA sequence: TGTGCCAGCAGCCAAGATAAGCGGGGGGGCCAAGATACGCAGTATTTT. Encoded protein: CASSQDKRGGQDTQYF.

This clone was seen a single time. The rearrangement uses TRBV9 and TRBJ2-4; TRBD2 agrees at 10 bases. Per the germline V gene, CDR1 is SGDLS and CDR2 is YYNGEE. CDR3 length: 20 residues. Losses at the gene ends were 4 bases for V and 0 bases for J; bases not matched to a gene: 16. The CDR3 nucleotides read TGTGCCAGCAGCACAGAACCGGCTAGCGGGAGCCCACTAGCCAAAAACATTCAGTACTTC. Translating gives CASSTEPASGSPLAKNIQYF.

This clone occurred once. This chain joins TRBV7-2 and TRBJ2-3; 7 bases line up with TRBD2. The CDR3 spans 12 residues. V shed 5 bases, J shed 12 bases, and the junction held 8 bases outside the gene matches. In germline, CDR1 is SGHTA, CDR2 FQGNSA. In DNA form, the CDR3 reads TGTGCCAGCAGCCCTCCGGGACTAACCCAGTATTTT. This encodes CASSPPGLTQYF.

In its sample, this clone was seen once. CDR3 in DNA: TGTGCCAGTAGTCCTGGGACAGGTATGAACACTGAAGCTTTCTTT. Protein product: CASSPGTGMNTEAFF. The chain carries TRBV19 and TRBJ1-1; 8 bases are shared with TRBD1. The CDR3 is 15 amino acids. Germline V gene sequence: CDR1 LNHDA, CDR2 SQIVND (reference sequence). V was pared by 5 bases and J by 0 bases, with 5 bases of the junction left unmatched.

This chain links TRBV30 with TRBJ2-7, with 7 bases that match TRBD2. Trimming removed 2 bases from V and 4 bases from J; junction bases left unmatched: 8. Germline V lookup: CDR1 GTSNPN, CDR2 SVGIG (reference sequence). The CDR3 has 14 residues. The CDR3 DNA reads as TGTGCCTGGAGTCGAGCGGCGGGAGAATACGAGCAGTACTTC. Translating gives CAWSRAAGEYEQYF.

This chain joins TRBV5-4 and TRBJ1-5, with TRBD1 matching over 9 bases. Germline loops: CDR1 SGHNT, CDR2 YYREEE (reference sequence). The CDR3 contains 15 residues. V lost 0 bases to trimming and J lost 4 bases; unmatched junction nucleotides: 2. CDR3 in amino acids: CASSLDGTGNQPQHF. The DNA of the CDR3 is TGTGCCAGCAGCTTGGATGGGACAGGGAATCAGCCCCAGCATTTT. Filled out from reference TRBV5-4 and TRBJ1-5, the complete variable domain reads ETGVTQSPTHLIKTRGQQVTLRCSSQSGHNTVSWYQQALGQGPQFIFQYYREEENGRGNFPPRFSGLQFPNYSSELNVNALELDDSALYLCASSLDGTGNQPQHFGDGTRLSIL.

This rearrangement joins TRBV3-1 (or the pseudogene TRBV3-2) to TRBJ1-2; TRBD1 might be the D (6 bases). The CDR3 extends over 14 amino acids. The germline V gene encodes CDR1 LGHDT and CDR2 YNNKEL (reference sequence). V dropped 1 base and J dropped 4 bases, with 10 bases sitting between them. The CDR3 bases are TGTGCCAGCAGCCAAGTTAGGGGGAGCTATGGCTACACCTTC. Protein product: CASSQVRGSYGYTF.

This clone was observed a single time. V usage is TRBV1 and J usage is TRBJ2-7; TRBD1 is the table's D call and was not checked against the DNA. TRBV1 is annotated as a pseudogene. CDR3 length: 13 residues. In DNA, the CDR3 is TGCACCAGCACCCTCCAGGGGGCCCACGAGCAGTACTTC. Encoded protein: CTSTLQGAHEQYF.

The chain employs TRBV3-1 (or the pseudogene TRBV3-2) and TRBJ2-2, with TRBD2 matching over 14 bases. Germline V gene data show CDR1 as LGHDT and CDR2 as YNNKEL (reference sequence). This CDR3 is built from 17 residues. The junction had 8 bases not matched to a gene; V was cut back by 4 bases and J by 7 bases. DNA for the CDR3: TGTGCCAGCAGCCGCGGACTAGCGGGGGGAAGGGACGGGGAGCTGTTTTTT. This encodes CASSRGLAGGRDGELFF.

The chain's CDR3 is CASSPFNVAEQYF. Here the CDR3 DNA reads TGTGCCAGCAGCCCTTTTAATGTAGCAGAGCAGTACTTC. The chain links TRBV5-4 to TRBJ2-7, with no clear D. The V end lost 4 bases, the J end lost 7 bases, and 15 bases lay between the germline ends. Germline values: CDR1 SGHNT, CDR2 YYREEE (reference sequence). The length of the CDR3 is 13 residues.

The rearrangement links TRBV10-3 to TRBJ2-3, with 9 bases identical to TRBD2. Germline V CDR1 and CDR2: ENHRY, SYGVKD. The V and J ends lost 3 bases and 3 bases, in that order; junction bases with no gene match: 16. The CDR3 totals 19 residues. The CDR3: CAISDGGLGGSGGTDTQYF. The CDR3 region has the DNA TGTGCCATCAGTGACGGAGGCTTAGGGGGTAGCGGGGGAACAGATACGCAGTATTTT.

The V and J genes are TRBV3-1 (or the pseudogene TRBV3-2) and TRBJ2-4; no clear D gene. V lost 0 bases, J lost 8 bases, and 8 bases lay in between. The length of the CDR3 is 13 residues. Germline CDR1 and CDR2: LGHDT and YNNKEL (reference sequence). The CDR3 nucleotides read TGTGCCAGCAGCCAAGATGGTCGCGACATTCAGTACTTC. Residues: CASSQDGRDIQYF.

The rearrangement uses TRBV2 and TRBJ1-5; 7 positions agree with TRBD1. V was clipped by 1 base and J by 7 bases; unmatched bases: 1. Germline V lookup: CDR1 SNHLY, CDR2 FYNNEI. The CDR3 has 13 amino acids. The CDR3 loop reads CASSEDRGQPQHF. For the CDR3, the DNA is TGTGCCAGCAGTGAAGACAGGGGACAGCCCCAGCATTTT.

This rearrangement joins TRBV27 to TRBJ2-1, with TRBD1 as a possible D gene (5 bases). The CDR3 length is 17 residues. V gave up 4 bases and J gave up 0 bases, with 16 bases separating them. Germline lookup yields CDR1 MNHEY and CDR2 SMNVEV (reference sequence). The CDR3 coding sequence is TGTGCCAGCAGTTACTCTAGTAGGGGAAGCTCCTACAATGAGCAGTTCTTC. Residues: CASSYSSRGSSYNEQFF.